These 20 T cell receptor beta chains came from one sample sequenced in a study of human T cells and chemical hapten exposure. TCRdb reprocessed the RACE reads with MiXCR, giving one entry per CDR3 protein. The sample yields 50,000 to 70,000 distinct CDR3 sequences, approximately 13% seen once. Time point meaning: patch test 3, about 24 weeks after DPC sensitization. Documented treatment: therapeutic diphenylcyclopropenone sensitization with weekly scalp DPC. The sequences come from whole blood, collected in connection with sensitization to the hapten diphenylcyclopropenone (DPC). Receptors originate from a young man with alopecia areata. Some clones in this sample may be carry-over from other donors' samples.

This clonotype was counted between two and nine times. The chain joins TRBV5-1 to TRBJ2-7; 10 bases are a match to TRBD2. Looked up from germline, CDR1 is SGHRS and CDR2 is YFSETQ. J lost 1 base, V lost 2 bases, and 6 bases had no gene match. The CDR3 spans 16 residues. CDR3 sequence: CASSFDLAGASYEQYF. The CDR3 DNA reads TGCGCCAGCAGCTTTGACCTAGCGGGGGCGTCCTACGAGCAGTACTTC.

The CDR3 loop reads CASSLDGTGSGNTIYF. The CDR3 nucleotides are TGTGCCAGCAGCTTAGATGGCACCGGCTCTGGAAACACCATATATTTT. V is TRBV7-2 and J is TRBJ1-3; D uncertain. CDR1 is SGHTA and CDR2 is FQGNSA in the germline V gene. This CDR3 is 16 amino acids long. Trimming cost V 1 base and J 0 bases, with 10 bases left between them.

V and J are TRBV29-1 and TRBJ2-3; D unresolved. V was shortened by 1 base and J by 3 bases, with 8 bases between the two germline ends. Germline V CDR1 and CDR2: SQVTM, ANQGSEA. This CDR3 contains 13 residues. The chain's CDR3 is CSVEGASTDTQYF. DNA for the CDR3: TGCAGCGTTGAAGGAGCTTCAACAGATACGCAGTATTTT.

DNA for the CDR3: TGTGCCACCAGCCAAACCGGGACGGCAGACAATGAGCAGTTCTTC. It yields the protein CATSQTGTADNEQFF. The gene calls are TRBV24-1 and TRBJ2-1; D may match TRBD1 or TRBD2 (5 bases each). In germline, CDR1 is KGHDR, CDR2 SFDVKD. This CDR3 spans 15 amino acids. V was clipped by 7 bases and J by 5 bases, with 17 bases between them.

This chain links TRBV14 with TRBJ1-2; TRBD1 matches at 9 bases. After removal of 4 bases from V and 6 bases from J, the junction contained 15 bases not matched to a gene. Germline V gene sequence: CDR1 SGHDN, CDR2 FVKESK. The CDR3 has 17 amino acids. CDR3 loop: CASSLNRDRASVHGYTF. CDR3 nucleotide sequence: TGTGCCAGCAGCCTTAACCGGGACAGGGCTTCTGTCCATGGCTACACCTTC.

The rearrangement joins TRBV24-1 to TRBJ2-3; the match to TRBD1 covers 8 bases. Germline V gene sequence: CDR1 KGHDR, CDR2 SFDVKD. Unmatched junction bases numbered 7, after V lost 4 bases and J lost 2 bases. The CDR3 consists of 16 residues. In nucleotides, the CDR3 is TGTGCCACCAGTGAAGCGGACAGGGCCTTCACAGATACGCAGTATTTT. Amino acid sequence: CATSEADRAFTDTQYF.

This chain joins TRBV7-2 and TRBJ2-7, with TRBD1 matching 7 bases. Germline-derived CDR1 and CDR2 are SGHTA and FQGNSA. This CDR3 contains 15 residues. The J segment lost 0 bases and the V segment lost 6 bases, leaving 8 bases of the junction unmatched. CDR3 sequence (DNA): TGTGCCAGCAGTCCACCGGGACAGAGCTCCTACGAGCAGTACTTC. Translated, it gives CASSPPGQSSYEQYF.

The chain has TRBV5-5 and TRBJ1-1, with no clear D. From germline, CDR1 is SGHKS and CDR2 YYEKEE (reference sequence). This CDR3 is built from 12 residues. The V gene lost 0 bases and the J gene lost 3 bases, with 3 bases spanning the gap. The CDR3 DNA reads as TGTGCCAGCAGCTTGGGTTACACTGAAGCTTTCTTT. Translation gives CASSLGYTEAFF.

CDR3 nucleotides: TGCAGCGTTACCTTAGCAGGGGGGCACCAAGAGACCCAGTACTTC. It codes for CSVTLAGGHQETQYF. This chain connects TRBV29-1 to TRBJ2-5, with D possibly being TRBD1 (7 bases). Trimming pared 5 bases from V and 0 bases from J, leaving 16 bases between. The CDR3 loop spans 15 amino acids. Per germline, CDR1 SQVTM and CDR2 ANQGSEA.

Many counts were recorded for this clonotype. V is TRBV5-4 and J is TRBJ2-2, with 9 positions matching TRBD1. This CDR3 has 16 amino acids. Germline V lookup: CDR1 SGHNT, CDR2 YYREEE (reference sequence). After removal of 5 bases from V and 7 bases from J, the junction contained 12 bases not matched to a gene. CDR3 residues: CASRKTGGASGGELFF. The CDR3 region has the DNA TGTGCCAGCAGGAAAACAGGGGGCGCGTCGGGCGGGGAGCTGTTTTTT.

This clonotype was counted a few times. The chain combines TRBV7-3 with TRBJ2-5; 10 nucleotides line up with TRBD1. V shed 4 bases and J 5 bases; nucleotides not matched to a gene: 4. This CDR3 has 14 residues. The germline CDR1 and CDR2 sequences are SGHTA and FQGTGA. The CDR3 sequence is CASSYTGQGETQYF. In DNA form, the CDR3 reads TGTGCCAGCAGCTATACGGGACAGGGGGAGACCCAGTACTTC.

V is TRBV6-4 and J is TRBJ2-1, with D tentatively TRBD2 (5 bases). V was trimmed by 5 bases and J by 12 bases, leaving 20 bases between them. The CDR3 contains 14 residues. CDR1 is MRHNA, CDR2 SNTAGT, per germline. The CDR3 bases are TGTGCCAGCAGTCCGGGATATAGTGAATTTTTGCAGTTCTTC. It is translated as CASSPGYSEFLQFF.

This clonotype was counted at least ten times. V and J are TRBV2 and TRBJ2-2; 11 bases are shared with TRBD2. The CDR3 is 15 amino acids. V was pared by 6 bases and J by 4 bases, with 4 bases of the junction left unmatched. Germline assignment: CDR1 SNHLY and CDR2 FYNNEI. The CDR3 DNA sequence: TGTGCCAGCAGGGTGCTAGCGGGGGGCACCGGGGAGCTGTTTTTT. Translated: CASRVLAGGTGELFF.

In its sample, this clonotype was seen many times. The J gene is TRBJ2-3, the V gene TRBV6-2 or TRBV6-3, with 12 bases fitting TRBD2. CDR3 length: 16 amino acids. Looked up from germline, CDR1 is MNHEY and CDR2 is SVGEGT. V lost 6 bases and J lost 5; bases outside the gene matches: 9. This CDR3 is CASSPTSGGRGDTQYF. DNA for the CDR3: TGTGCCAGCAGCCCCACTAGCGGGGGGAGGGGAGATACGCAGTATTTT.

A few counts support this clonotype. The rearrangement uses TRBV11-1 and TRBJ1-6; the D is unclear. Germline CDR1 SGHAT, CDR2 FQDESV (reference sequence). The ends were cut back, 4 bases at V and 7 bases at J, with 8 bases in the middle. The CDR3 has 13 residues. The CDR3 sequence: CASSSHGNSPLHF. For the CDR3, the DNA is TGTGCCAGCAGCTCCCATGGGAATTCACCCCTCCACTTT.

There are many counts of this clonotype. V is TRBV9 and J is TRBJ2-2, with D possibly TRBD2 on 6 matching bases. V was trimmed by 3 bases and J by 7 bases, leaving 16 bases between them. The CDR3 runs to 15 residues. Germline V CDR1 and CDR2: SGDLS, YYNGEE. This chain's CDR3 is CASSGRGASGGELFF. DNA for the CDR3: TGTGCCAGCAGCGGACGCGGGGCCTCTGGCGGGGAGCTGTTTTTT.

This clonotype appeared many times. The chain combines TRBV11-3 with TRBJ2-1; TRBD1 matches at 7 bases. The CDR3 spans 17 residues. V gave up 5 bases and J gave up 2 bases; unmatched junction bases: 12. The germline V gene has CDR1 SGHNT and CDR2 YENEEA. The CDR3 sequence: CASSHPRRGQTYNEQFF. The CDR3 DNA is TGTGCCAGCAGCCACCCCCGACGGGGACAGACCTACAATGAGCAGTTCTTC. Supplemented by reference TRBV11-3 and TRBJ2-1, the full variable domain reads EAGVVQSPRYKIIEKKQPVAFWCNPISGHNTLYWYLQNLGQGPELLIRYENEEAVDDSQLPKDRFSAERLKGVDSTLKIQPAELGDSAVYLCASSHPRRGQTYNEQFFGPGTRLTVL.

This clonotype was seen a few times. This chain uses TRBV20-1 with TRBJ2-5; the match to TRBD2 covers 10 bases. The CDR3 covers 13 residues. Germline V gene data show CDR1 as DFQATT and CDR2 as SNEGSKA (reference sequence). V dropped 7 bases and J dropped 7; count of bases not matched to a gene: 9. Here the CDR3 reads CSVGLAPRGTQYF. In nucleotides, the CDR3 is TGCAGTGTGGGACTAGCGCCACGCGGGACCCAGTACTTC.

This clonotype was found many times. The V and J genes are TRBV5-5 and TRBJ2-7; the match to TRBD1 covers 10 bases. CDR1 and CDR2 from the germline V gene are SGHKS and YYEKEE (reference sequence). J was trimmed by 6 bases and V by 4 bases; bases with no gene match: 10. The CDR3 length is 15 residues. The CDR3 DNA follows: TGTGCCAGCAGCCCACGAACGGACAGGGGGGGCGAGCAGTACTTC. It is translated as CASSPRTDRGGEQYF.

This clonotype has at least ten counts. This chain joins TRBV12-3 or TRBV12-4 and TRBJ1-1; 9 nucleotides line up with TRBD1. Unmatched junction bases numbered 6, after V lost 10 bases and J lost 3 bases. This CDR3 spans 13 amino acids. CDR3 region: CAIRDRAYTEAFF. The DNA for the CDR3 is TGTGCCATCCGGGACAGGGCATACACTGAAGCTTTCTTT.